This TCR beta chain comes out of a study of fetal regulatory T cell absence and autoimmunity. Trimming took 3 bases from V and 6 from J, leaving 12 bases between them. The CDR3 runs to 13 residues. Germline V CDR1 and CDR2: SGHRS, YFSETQ. This was a survey-level run. The data were produced by immunoSEQ multiplex PCR, yet TCRdb's version contains in-frame clones alone and is incomplete. The sample yields 95,000 or so clones, about three quarters seen once. Sequenced sample: pancreas tissue. The receptor's source is a male donor with IPEX syndrome. This chain connects TRBV5-1 to TRBJ1-2; tentative D call: TRBD1 (5 bases). In DNA form, the CDR3 reads TGCGCCAGCAGCTCAGGACACCGGGATGGCTACACCTTC. Encoded protein: CASSSGHRDGYTF.